This TCR beta chain was profiled in a study of CD8 T cells in Susac syndrome. Study overall: Among the sequenced Susac syndrome patients, roughly 6 had active disease while 8 or 9 were in remission.

It was with random hexamers that 0.5 to 1 ug RNA was reverse transcribed. MiXCR was run by TCRdb on the immunoSEQ multiplex PCR reads, yielding one entry per CDR3 protein. The table includes 75,000 to 80,000 distinct CDR3 sequences, roughly 94% detected once. The CDR3 loop spans 14 amino acids. Trimming took off 4 bases at V and 0 bases at J, with 10 bases between the two ends. Germline V gives CDR1 SGHNT, CDR2 YYREEE (reference sequence). From blood CD8+ and CD4+ T cells, the TCR beta chain was sequenced. The genes are TRBV5-4 and TRBJ1-2; D call uncertain. The TCR sequence derives from a human donor with Susac syndrome. The source material was CD8+ T cells from PBMCs. The CDR3 loop reads CASSPRGSNYGYTF. The CDR3 DNA follows: TGTGCCAGCAGCCCCCGCGGGTCTAACTATGGCTACACCTTC.